The sequence of this TCR beta chain was determined in a study of T cells after yellow fever vaccination. Whole-study context: Low-cell-number fractions underwent preparation using SMART-Seq v4 Ultra Low Input.

This clonotype has more than one count but fewer than ten. Its specificity is unknown. Study-level findings and limits: Abundant clonotypes (contaminants from the bulk population) could be present in FACS-sorted repertoires. The CD4 compartment and the CD8 compartment contained a small share of clonotypes in common.

Trimming stripped 3 bases from V and 4 bases from J, with 8 bases between. The CDR3 has 12 residues. CDR1 is GTSNPN, CDR2 SVGIG, per germline (reference sequence). One entry per CDR3 protein, called by TCRdb with MiXCR from the 5' RACE reads. The sample lists hundreds of thousands of distinct CDR3 sequences, over 15% occurring once. Sequences were derived from PBMCs, sampled before the yellow fever booster vaccination. This chain links TRBV30 with TRBJ2-3; D tentatively reads TRBD1 or TRBD2 (5 bases each). This receptor was obtained from a man aged 18 to 29 who received the YFV17D yellow fever vaccine. In DNA, the CDR3 is TGTGCCTGGAGCCGGGGACCAGATACGCAGTATTTT. It yields the protein CAWSRGPDTQYF.